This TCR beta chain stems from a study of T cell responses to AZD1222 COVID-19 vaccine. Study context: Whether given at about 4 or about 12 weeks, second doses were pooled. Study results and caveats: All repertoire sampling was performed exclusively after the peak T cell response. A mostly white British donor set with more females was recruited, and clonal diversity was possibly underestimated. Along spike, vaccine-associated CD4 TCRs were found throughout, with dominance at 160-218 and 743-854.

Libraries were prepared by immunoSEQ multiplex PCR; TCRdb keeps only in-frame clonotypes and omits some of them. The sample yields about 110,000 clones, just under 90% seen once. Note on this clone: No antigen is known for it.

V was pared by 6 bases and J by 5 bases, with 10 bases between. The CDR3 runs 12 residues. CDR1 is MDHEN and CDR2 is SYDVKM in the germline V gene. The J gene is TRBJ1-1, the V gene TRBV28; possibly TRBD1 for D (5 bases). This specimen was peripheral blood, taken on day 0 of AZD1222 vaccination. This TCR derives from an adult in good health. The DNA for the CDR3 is TGTGCCAGCAGGACGGGGGGGACTGAAGCTTTCTTT. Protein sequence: CASRTGGTEAFF.